One sample yielded the 17 T cell receptor beta chains listed below, sequenced in a study of relationships among human T cell subsets (dated by TCRdb to the early 2010s). Naive plus transitional T cells were isolated with anti-CD45RA microbeads from pooled isolated CD4+ and CD8+ T cells. Libraries were built with multiplex PCR. The sequencer was a 454 GS FLX. Semiquantitative ARM-PCR was used to amplify the TCR alpha and beta CDR3 regions from mRNA. In ARM-PCR, tagged nested gene-specific primers were used first, and exponential amplification was then carried out by communal superprimers. TCRdb reworked the public reads: Q25 trimming with fastp, MiXCR clone assembly, productive beta chains retained. CDR3 protein duplicates are merged, each entry listing the most common genes and DNA. The sample profile shows approximately 7,300 distinct CDR3 sequences; 55% to 75% of them were found once. Together, the top ten hold around half of the sample.

Material for sequencing was naive and transitional (CD45RA+) T cells sorted from blood. What the cell subset or site label conveys for this sample: CD45RA+ naive plus transitional T cells (Tn+t). The receptor set was obtained from a man in his forties in good health.

The chain carries TRBV11-1 and TRBJ2-2; a weak D match, TRBD2 (6 bases). The CDR3 consists of 13 residues. Germline V gene data show CDR1 as SGHAT and CDR2 as FQDESV (reference sequence). V lost 5 bases and J 7 bases, leaving 11 bases between the germline ends. This chain's CDR3 is CASSPGGHGELFF. The CDR3 DNA is TGTGCCAGCAGCCCCGGGGGTCACGGGGAGCTGTTTTTT.

V usage is TRBV29-1 and J usage is TRBJ2-1, with D possibly TRBD1 on 6 matching bases. Germline-derived CDR1 and CDR2 are SQVTM and ANQGSEA. The CDR3 has 13 residues. V was clipped by 4 bases and J by 2 bases, with 9 bases between them. The CDR3 DNA follows: TGCAGCGTTGTGAGGGGGACCTACAATGAGCAGTTCTTC. Translated: CSVVRGTYNEQFF.

This clonotype appeared a few times. The chain has TRBV12-3 or TRBV12-4 and TRBJ2-6; possibly TRBD1 for D (5 bases). With 3 bases removed from V and 2 bases from J, the gap between germline ends came to 8 bases. This CDR3 is built from 15 residues. CDR3 nucleotides: TGTGCCAGCAGTTTCCTGGGGCCTGGGGCCAACGTCCTGACTTTC. It specifies CASSFLGPGANVLTF.

V and J are TRBV11-3 and TRBJ2-6; D remains ambiguous. The CDR3 is 13 residues long. Looked up from germline, CDR1 is SGHNT and CDR2 is YENEEA. Trimming left V 5 bases short and J 2 bases short, with 4 bases between. As DNA, the CDR3 is TGTGCCAGCAGCCCTACTGGGGCCAACGTCCTGACTTTC. Encoded protein: CASSPTGANVLTF.

This clonotype was seen only once. The J gene is TRBJ2-2, the V gene TRBV4-1, with TRBD2 as a possible D gene (5 bases). V shed 1 base and J shed 4 bases, with 10 bases lying between them. Germline-derived CDR1 and CDR2 are MGHRA and YSYEKL. The CDR3 totals 15 residues. The CDR3 is CASSQGGSGTGELFF. The CDR3 bases are TGCGCCAGCAGCCAAGGAGGGAGCGGCACCGGGGAGCTGTTTTTT.

In this sample, this clonotype turned up once. The J gene is TRBJ2-3, the V gene TRBV14; a weak D match, TRBD2 (6 bases). This CDR3 is built from 13 residues. Trimming stripped 1 base from V and 4 bases from J, with 6 bases between. CDR1 SGHDN and CDR2 FVKESK come from the germline V gene. The CDR3 reads CASSQVAADTQYF. The CDR3 DNA reads as TGTGCCAGCAGCCAAGTAGCGGCAGATACGCAGTATTTT.

This clonotype showed up just a few times. The V gene is TRBV28, the J gene TRBJ1-1; no definite D call. The V gene lost 5 bases and the J gene lost 4 bases, with 23 bases spanning the gap. This CDR3 has 17 amino acids. Germline CDR1 and CDR2: MDHEN and SYDVKM. The CDR3 sequence is CASSLLSLDPGGTEAFF. The DNA of the CDR3 is TGTGCCAGCAGTCTCTTGTCTTTAGATCCCGGTGGCACTGAAGCTTTCTTT. Looking up the rest from reference TRBV28 and TRBJ1-1 gives the full variable domain: DVKVTQSSRYLVKRTGEKVFLECVQDMDHENMFWYRQDPGLGLRLIYFSYDVKMKEKGDIPEGYSVSREKKERFSLILESASTNQTSMYLCASSLLSLDPGGTEAFFGQGTRLTVV.

The chain employs TRBV5-1 and TRBJ2-3, with D possibly TRBD2 on 6 matching bases. CDR3 length equals 16 residues. V was shortened by 4 bases and J by 4 bases, with 19 bases between the two germline ends. Germline V gene sequence: CDR1 SGHRS, CDR2 YFSETQ. CDR3 sequence (DNA): TGCGCCAGCAGCCCCAGGGTGATAGCGGCTCCAGATACGCAGTATTTT. It encodes CASSPRVIAAPDTQYF.

The genes are TRBV5-6 and TRBJ2-7, with D possibly matching TRBD1 (6 bases). The CDR3 covers 14 residues. The germline V gene has CDR1 SGHDT and CDR2 YYEEEE. Trimming took 0 bases from V and 6 from J, leaving 13 bases between them. This CDR3 reads CASSLDREKVEQYF. The CDR3 nucleotides read TGTGCCAGCAGCTTGGACAGGGAGAAGGTCGAGCAGTACTTC.

The gene calls are TRBV13 and TRBJ2-1; 8 bases map to TRBD2. Germline V gene data show CDR1 as PRHDT and CDR2 as FYEKMQ (reference sequence). The CDR3 is made up of 14 amino acids. Trimming cost V 6 bases and J 7 bases; bases outside gene matches: 8. Here the CDR3 reads CASSSGLARNEQFF. The DNA for the CDR3 is TGTGCCAGCAGTTCTGGACTAGCCAGAAATGAGCAGTTCTTC.

The chain has TRBV2 and TRBJ2-7; D possibly corresponds to TRBD1 (6 bases). Germline V gives CDR1 SNHLY, CDR2 FYNNEI. V was pared by 4 bases and J by 2 bases, with 9 bases between. The CDR3 is 13 amino acids. The CDR3, as DNA: TGTGCCAGCAGTGTCAGGGGCACCTACGAGCAGTACTTC. It specifies CASSVRGTYEQYF.

The chain combines TRBV27 with TRBJ2-1; the D gene is possibly TRBD2 (6 bases). Germline V lookup: CDR1 MNHEY, CDR2 SMNVEV (reference sequence). This CDR3 contains 16 residues. V was trimmed by 0 bases and J by 0 bases, leaving 9 bases between them. This CDR3 is CASSLSPGASYNEQFF. CDR3 DNA: TGTGCCAGCAGTTTATCGCCGGGAGCCTCCTACAATGAGCAGTTCTTC.

Comments on this clonotype: A much larger clonotype is one base distant, so this may be a read error. V usage is TRBV3-1 and J usage is TRBJ2-5, with 9 bases matching TRBD2. This CDR3 has 13 amino acids. CDR1 is LGHDT, CDR2 YNNKEL, per germline (reference sequence). CDR3 sequence (DNA): TGTGCCAGCAGCCAAGGGATTAGCGGGGGCTCGGACTTC. It translates to CASSQGISGGSDF.

This chain links TRBV28 with TRBJ2-3, with 7 bases aligning to TRBD2. The CDR3 contains 14 residues. The V and J ends lost 6 bases and 1 base, in that order; junction bases with no gene match: 4. From germline, CDR1 is MDHEN and CDR2 SYDVKM. The CDR3 sequence: CASSTGGRTDTQYF. The CDR3 DNA reads as TGTGCCAGCAGCACGGGGGGACGCACAGATACGCAGTATTTT. Full variable domain (missing parts from reference TRBV28 and TRBJ2-3): DVKVTQSSRYLVKRTGEKVFLECVQDMDHENMFWYRQDPGLGLRLIYFSYDVKMKEKGDIPEGYSVSREKKERFSLILESASTNQTSMYLCASSTGGRTDTQYFGPGTRLTVL.

This rearrangement joins TRBV29-1 to TRBJ2-1; 7 bases are shared with TRBD2. This CDR3 contains 15 residues. From germline, CDR1 is SQVTM and CDR2 ANQGSEA. The V segment lost 7 bases and the J segment 3 bases; nucleotides outside the gene matches: 12. The CDR3 coding sequence is TGCAGCGCTCGAGGATCGGGACTACTCTACAATGAGCAGTTCTTC. This encodes CSARGSGLLYNEQFF.

The rearrangement joins TRBV12-5 to TRBJ2-1; perhaps D is TRBD1 or TRBD2 (5 bases each). Trimming stripped 7 bases from V and 2 bases from J, with 12 bases between. Germline CDR1 reads LGHNT; CDR2 reads FRNRAP. There are 14 residues in the CDR3. CDR3: CASALGTAYNEQFF. CDR3 nucleotide sequence: TGTGCTAGTGCCCTCGGGACCGCCTACAATGAGCAGTTCTTC.

The V call is TRBV27, the J call TRBJ1-4, with 10 bases aligning to TRBD1. CDR3 length equals 15 residues. Germline V CDR1 and CDR2: MNHEY, SMNVEV (reference sequence). J was trimmed by 6 bases and V by 5 bases; bases with no gene match: 6. CDR3 region: CASSPTDRGHEKLFF. The CDR3 bases are TGTGCCAGCAGTCCCACCGACAGGGGGCATGAAAAACTGTTTTTT.